These 12 T cell receptor beta chains came from one sample sequenced in a study of blood T cell repertoires in COVID-19. Some clones are missing from TCRdb's copy, which holds only in-frame ones; the method was immunoSEQ multiplex PCR. The sample consists of 430,000 or so clones, roughly 90% of them appearing once. Sequences were obtained from PBMCs or T cells enriched from blood (not recorded which). The receptors shown here come from a woman aged 40 to 50 who had recovered from COVID-19.

The chain couples TRBV5-1 to TRBJ1-4; 7 nucleotides line up with TRBD1. This CDR3 region has 16 residues. V lost 4 bases to trimming and J lost 3 bases; unmatched junction nucleotides: 9. Germline V CDR1 and CDR2: SGHRS, YFSETQ. CDR3 DNA sequence: TGCGCCAGCAGCACGGGGGCAGGGGGAGCTAATGAAAAACTGTTTTTT. The encoded protein is CASSTGAGGANEKLFF. The complete variable domain, with remaining parts taken from reference TRBV5-1 and TRBJ1-4, reads KAGVTQTPRYLIKTRGQQVTLSCSPISGHRSVSWYQQTPGQGLQFLFEYFSETQRNKGNFPGRFSGRQFSNSRSEMNVSTLELGDSALYLCASSTGAGGANEKLFFGSGTQLSVL.

The chain carries TRBV6-1 and TRBJ2-1, with a possible D match to TRBD2 (7 bases). Germline CDR1 and CDR2: MNHNS and SASEGT. The ends were cut back, 1 base at V and 6 bases at J, with 13 bases in the middle. This CDR3 contains 15 residues. CDR3 nucleotides: TGTGCCAGCAGTGAAGAAAGCGGGACAATCAATGAGCAGTTCTTC. It codes for CASSEESGTINEQFF.

This chain joins TRBV6-5 and TRBJ2-7, with D possibly matching TRBD2 (5 bases). Germline V gene data show CDR1 as MNHEY and CDR2 as SVGAGI. V was clipped by 7 bases and J by 3 bases, with 16 bases between them. CDR3 length: 14 residues. The chain's CDR3 is CASTPGSARYEQYF. The CDR3 DNA sequence: TGTGCCAGCACTCCGGGTAGCGCGCGCTACGAGCAGTACTTC.

Comments on this clone: The sample contains more than one DNA sequence encoding this CDR3. This rearrangement joins TRBV5-1 to TRBJ1-3; weak D call: TRBD1 (6 bases). Trimming took off 0 bases at V and 1 base at J, with 8 bases between the two ends. The length of the CDR3 is 15 residues. Germline V lookup: CDR1 SGHRS, CDR2 YFSETQ. CDR3 loop: CASSLAGVSGNTIYF. CDR3 DNA: TGCGCCAGCAGCTTGGCAGGGGTATCTGGAAACACCATATATTTT.

The chain carries TRBV5-1 and TRBJ2-7, with D possibly being TRBD2 (6 bases). The V and J ends lost 4 bases and 2 bases respectively, with 22 bases between them. Germline V gene sequence: CDR1 SGHRS, CDR2 YFSETQ. There are 17 residues in the CDR3. The CDR3 DNA follows: TGCGCCAGCAGCCGGTGGGGGTCCCGGGAGTCCGCCTACGAGCAGTACTTC. It is translated as CASSRWGSRESAYEQYF.

This sequence joins TRBV6-4 and TRBJ1-5, with D unclear. Germline V gene sequence: CDR1 MRHNA, CDR2 SNTAGT. V gave up 5 bases and J gave up 4 bases, with 9 bases separating them. CDR3 length: 13 amino acids. CDR3 amino acids: CASSPGINQPQHF. The CDR3, as DNA: TGTGCCAGCAGTCCAGGAATTAATCAGCCCCAGCATTTT.

J is TRBJ2-2 and V is TRBV27; 9 bases map to TRBD1. The CDR3 loop spans 17 amino acids. Germline V gene lookup returns CDR1 MNHEY and CDR2 SMNVEV (reference sequence). The V and J ends lost 6 bases and 4 bases, in that order; junction bases with no gene match: 12. CDR3 in amino acids: CASSQISWTGATGELFF. The CDR3 nucleotides read TGTGCCAGCAGCCAGATTAGTTGGACAGGGGCCACCGGGGAGCTGTTTTTT.

V gene TRBV12-5 combines with J gene TRBJ1-3; 10 bases fit TRBD1. CDR3 size: 17 residues. CDR1 and CDR2 from the germline V gene are LGHNT and FRNRAP. Trimming at V came to 0 bases and at J to 4 bases, leaving 6 bases not matched to a gene. CDR3 DNA sequence: TGTGCTAGTGGTTTGGTACGCGGGACAGGGGTAGGAAACACCATATATTTT. Translation: CASGLVRGTGVGNTIYF. Looking up the rest from reference TRBV12-5 and TRBJ1-3 gives the full variable domain: DARVTQTPRHKVTEMGQEVTMRCQPILGHNTVFWYRQTMMQGLELLAYFRNRAPLDDSGMPKDRFSAEMPDATLATLKIQPSEPRDSAVYFCASGLVRGTGVGNTIYFGEGSWLTVV.

In this sample, this clone turned up a few times. The rearrangement joins TRBV10-3 to TRBJ1-3; D is unresolved. CDR1 ENHRY and CDR2 SYGVKD come from the germline V gene. The CDR3 runs to 17 residues. Trimming took 2 bases from V and 0 from J, leaving 14 bases between them. This CDR3 is CAISEPRLAFSGNTIYF. As DNA, the CDR3 is TGTGCCATCAGTGAGCCCAGGTTGGCCTTCTCTGGAAACACCATATATTTT.

As concerns this clone: The sample contains more than one DNA sequence encoding this CDR3. The chain is built from TRBV27 and TRBJ1-1; no clear D. The germline V gene has CDR1 MNHEY and CDR2 SMNVEV (reference sequence). V was trimmed by 8 bases and J by 0 bases, leaving 10 bases between them. This CDR3 comprises 13 residues. The CDR3 reads CASRAGMNTEAFF. The CDR3 DNA is TGTGCCAGCCGAGCGGGCATGAACACTGAAGCTTTCTTT.

The table lists this clone with a count of one. The chain recombines TRBV6-5 with TRBJ2-5; D is possibly TRBD1 (6 bases). CDR3 length: 16 residues. V lost 2 bases and J 5 bases, leaving 18 bases between the germline ends. The germline gives CDR1 MNHEY, CDR2 SVGAGI. In DNA form, the CDR3 reads TGTGCCAGCAGTTACGAAGATGCAGGGGCCATGGAGACCCAGTACTTC. Its protein is CASSYEDAGAMETQYF.

This chain links TRBV6-6 with TRBJ2-1; 8 positions match TRBD2. Trimming cost V 5 bases and J 5 bases; bases outside gene matches: 17. This CDR3 is 18 amino acids long. Germline V CDR1 and CDR2: MNHNY, SVGAGI (reference sequence). CDR3 DNA sequence: TGTGCCAGCAGTCCCGGGGGCCTACTAGCGGTCAGACACAATGAGCAGTTCTTC. Protein product: CASSPGGLLAVRHNEQFF.